The 27 T cell receptor beta chains presented below share a single source sample, sequenced in a study of identical twins. TCRdb called the 5' RACE reads again in MiXCR, with one record for every CDR3 protein. The sample records approximately 500,000 distinct CDR3 sequences, 12% to 15% being singletons. The data were also submitted as part of a second study, on yellow fever vaccine responses in identical twins.

The sample taken for sequencing was CD4+ T cells sorted from blood. The receptors here all came from a woman under 30 in good health.

The V call is TRBV10-3, the J call TRBJ2-3; weak D call: TRBD1 (6 bases). The CDR3 totals 14 residues. With 3 bases removed from V and 6 bases from J, the gap between germline ends came to 13 bases. The germline CDR1 and CDR2 sequences are ENHRY and SYGVKD. The CDR3 coding sequence is TGTGCCATCAGTGAAAGAGAGGGGGAGGATACGCAGTATTTT. Protein: CAISEREGEDTQYF.

The chain recombines TRBV5-5 with TRBJ2-2; 9 bases fit TRBD1. J lost 0 bases, V lost 0 bases, and 15 bases had no gene match. Per the germline V gene, CDR1 is SGHKS and CDR2 is YYEKEE (reference sequence). This CDR3 is built from 21 residues. The CDR3 protein is CASSLVTPGTGMFPNTGELFF. The DNA of the CDR3 is TGTGCCAGCAGCTTGGTAACCCCCGGGACAGGGATGTTTCCGAACACCGGGGAGCTGTTTTTT.

This clonotype was seen a handful of times. V gene TRBV5-1 combines with J gene TRBJ2-3; no firm D call. The CDR3 is made up of 16 amino acids. Germline-derived CDR1 and CDR2 are SGHRS and YFSETQ. Trimming left V 3 bases short and J 6 bases short, with 20 bases between. CDR3 sequence: CASSSSVQSAGDTQYF. The CDR3 nucleotides read TGCGCCAGCAGCTCAAGCGTACAGTCCGCTGGCGATACGCAGTATTTT.

There are many counts of this clonotype. The CDR3 sequence is CASSPGTRNTIYF. The CDR3, as DNA: TGTGCCAGCAGCCCCGGAACGAGAAACACCATATATTTT. This sequence joins TRBV13 and TRBJ1-3, with D unresolved. CDR3 size: 13 residues. Germline V gives CDR1 PRHDT, CDR2 FYEKMQ (reference sequence). The V and J ends lost 5 bases and 5 bases respectively, with 10 bases between them.

The CDR3 bases are TGTGCCATCAGTGAGGGGTACCATGAGCAGTTCTTC. This sequence encodes CAISEGYHEQFF. The chain recombines TRBV10-3 with TRBJ2-1; D not resolved. Germline V gives CDR1 ENHRY, CDR2 SYGVKD. Between the trimmed V and J ends, which lost 2 bases and 8 bases, there was a span of 7 bases. The CDR3 spans 12 residues.

A few counts support this clonotype. The chain recombines TRBV12-3 or TRBV12-4 with TRBJ1-6, with D tentatively TRBD1 (5 bases). CDR3 length: 16 amino acids. Trimming stripped 5 bases from V and 0 bases from J, with 11 bases between. This CDR3 reads CASSPGGSSYNSPLHF. The CDR3 DNA reads TGTGCCAGCAGTCCGGGGGGGAGCTCCTATAATTCACCCCTCCACTTT.

As for this clonotype: The junction differs from germline at one of its ends, possibly a read error. V is TRBV3-1 and J is TRBJ2-4; D possibly corresponds to TRBD1 (6 bases). The CDR3 runs 13 residues. Germline CDR1 and CDR2: LGHDT and YNNKEL (reference sequence). This CDR3 is CASSPAQGISPAF. CDR3 DNA: TGTGCCAGCAGCCCCGCACAGGGTATATCCCCCGCCTTC.

The chain recombines TRBV15 with TRBJ1-1, with TRBD1 as a possible D gene (5 bases). V lost 0 bases to trimming and J lost 1 base, with 18 bases between them. The CDR3 contains 18 residues. The germline V gene has CDR1 LNHNV and CDR2 YYDKDF (reference sequence). The CDR3 spells CATSRDGTSIRTNTEAFF. CDR3 bases: TGTGCCACCAGCAGAGATGGGACTTCAATCAGGACGAACACTGAAGCTTTCTTT.

This clonotype came up a few times. The J gene is TRBJ1-2, the V gene TRBV9; 8 nucleotides agree with TRBD1. Germline V CDR1 and CDR2: SGDLS, YYNGEE. Unmatched junction bases numbered 4, after V lost 0 bases and J lost 3 bases. The CDR3 consists of 15 residues. The DNA of the CDR3 is TGTGCCAGCAGCGTAGCCACAGGGGGGGACTATGGCTACACCTTC. This codes for CASSVATGGDYGYTF. The entire variable domain, with the rest obtained from reference TRBV9 and TRBJ1-2, is as follows: DSGVTQTPKHLITATGQRVTLRCSPRSGDLSVYWYQQSLDQGLQFLIQYYNGEERAKGNILERFSAQQFPDLHSELNLSSLELGDSALYFCASSVATGGDYGYTFGSGTRLTVV.

This clonotype was detected once. This chain joins TRBV20-1 and TRBJ2-5; TRBD1 might be the D (5 bases). The CDR3 is made up of 15 amino acids. CDR1 is DFQATT and CDR2 is SNEGSKA in the germline V gene (reference sequence). Trimming cost V 0 bases and J 1 base, with 12 bases left between them. CDR3 sequence reads: CSARDGATAQETQYF. The CDR3 region has the DNA TGCAGTGCTAGAGATGGGGCAACCGCCCAAGAGACCCAGTACTTC.

This clonotype was counted ten times or more. This rearrangement joins TRBV7-2 to TRBJ2-3, with 7 nucleotides matching TRBD2. The germline CDR1 and CDR2 sequences are SGHTA and FQGNSA. The trim removed 2 bases at V and 2 bases at J, leaving 7 bases unmatched. This CDR3 contains 16 residues. The CDR3, as DNA: TGTGCCAGCAGCTTAACAGCGGGACCTCCCACAGATACGCAGTATTTT. It is translated as CASSLTAGPPTDTQYF.

The chain uses TRBV7-8 and TRBJ2-2, with TRBD2 matching over 9 bases. CDR1 SGHVS and CDR2 FQNEAQ come from the germline V gene. This CDR3 contains 17 residues. V gave up 1 base and J gave up 6 bases; unmatched junction bases: 9. Here the CDR3 reads CASSLDLAGGPAGELFF. The CDR3 DNA is TGTGCCAGCAGCTTAGACCTCGCGGGGGGGCCCGCCGGGGAGCTGTTTTTT.

J is TRBJ2-4 and V is TRBV5-1; maybe TRBD2 (6 bases). V was pared by 0 bases and J by 8 bases, with 6 bases between. This CDR3 region has 12 residues. CDR1 is SGHRS, CDR2 YFSETQ, per germline. This chain's CDR3 is CASSLGGDIQYF. The CDR3 DNA is TGCGCCAGCAGCTTGGGGGGGGACATTCAGTACTTC.

At least ten counts were recorded for this clonotype. The V call is TRBV12-3 or TRBV12-4, the J call TRBJ2-7; 12 bases are a match to TRBD1. CDR3 length: 15 residues. The V and J ends lost 5 bases and 7 bases, in that order; junction bases with no gene match: 9. CDR3 bases: TGTGCCAGCAGTCCACCGGGACAGGGGGCTAGGGAGCAGTACTTC. It translates to CASSPPGQGAREQYF.

The rearrangement uses TRBV9 and TRBJ2-7; TRBD1 agrees at 8 bases. CDR1 is SGDLS, CDR2 YYNGEE, per germline. V was clipped by 3 bases and J by 7 bases; unmatched bases: 9. This CDR3 spans 14 amino acids. CDR3 amino acids: CASSAVQGDLEQYF. DNA for the CDR3: TGTGCCAGCAGCGCCGTACAGGGGGACCTTGAGCAGTACTTC.

This clonotype has only a few counts. The genes are TRBV5-5 and TRBJ1-2, with D hard to call. V was trimmed by 2 bases and J by 4 bases, leaving 12 bases between them. CDR3 size: 14 residues. Germline V gives CDR1 SGHKS, CDR2 YYEKEE (reference sequence). In DNA form, the CDR3 reads TGTGCCAGCAGCTTTGGGCAGGAAACCTATGGCTACACCTTC. Its translation is CASSFGQETYGYTF.

The V call is TRBV5-1, the J call TRBJ2-3; no clear D. Trimming took off 0 bases at V and 6 bases at J, with 11 bases between the two ends. Germline-derived CDR1 and CDR2 are SGHRS and YFSETQ. CDR3 length: 14 amino acids. CDR3 bases: TGCGCCAGCAGCTTGGCGCCTCCGTTGGATACGCAGTATTTT. Translating it yields CASSLAPPLDTQYF.

This clonotype was seen many times. This sequence joins TRBV24-1 and TRBJ2-1; tentative D call: TRBD2 (6 bases). CDR3 size: 16 residues. V was trimmed by 3 bases and J by 2 bases, leaving 13 bases between them. The germline V gene has CDR1 KGHDR and CDR2 SFDVKD. For the CDR3, the DNA is TGTGCCACCAGTGATGGCAGCGGGCCCACCTACAATGAGCAGTTCTTC. Protein: CATSDGSGPTYNEQFF.

The table lists this clonotype with a few counts. The gene calls are TRBV5-5 and TRBJ2-7, with a tentative D call TRBD1 (5 bases). V gave up 2 bases and J gave up 6 bases, with 15 bases separating them. The CDR3 runs to 14 residues. Per the germline V gene, CDR1 is SGHKS and CDR2 is YYEKEE (reference sequence). CDR3: CASSLWQGQGEQYV. The CDR3, as DNA: TGTGCCAGCAGCTTATGGCAAGGGCAGGGCGAGCAGTACGTC.

The sample holds a few counts of this clonotype. The chain joins TRBV7-8 to TRBJ2-5; 14 bases map to TRBD2. This CDR3 contains 14 residues. Germline loops: CDR1 SGHVS, CDR2 FQNEAQ. V lost 6 bases, J lost 8 bases, and 5 bases stayed unmatched. The CDR3 DNA is TGTGCCAGCAGGCCGGGACTAGCGGGGGAAACCCAGTACTTC. Its translation is CASRPGLAGETQYF.

The J gene is TRBJ2-3, the V gene TRBV20-1, with 9 bases lining up with TRBD2. The V gene's germline CDR1 is DFQATT and CDR2 SNEGSKA (reference sequence). Losses at the gene ends were 5 bases for V and 0 bases for J; bases not matched to a gene: 6. The CDR3 totals 15 residues. The CDR3 coding sequence is TGCAGTGCTCTACAAGCGGGAGGAAGCACAGATACGCAGTATTTT. It translates to CSALQAGGSTDTQYF.

The chain uses TRBV15 and TRBJ2-2; 9 positions agree with TRBD2. The J segment lost 6 bases and the V segment lost 1 base, leaving 6 bases of the junction unmatched. This CDR3 is 16 amino acids long. Germline V lookup: CDR1 LNHNV, CDR2 YYDKDF (reference sequence). This CDR3 reads CATSRGGASGAGELFF. Here the CDR3 DNA reads TGTGCCACCAGCAGAGGCGGGGCTAGCGGGGCCGGGGAGCTGTTTTTT.

The J gene is TRBJ2-7, the V gene TRBV20-1; 9 positions agree with TRBD1. The V gene end was trimmed by 4 bases and the J gene end by 6 bases; junction bases not matched to a gene: 4. The germline CDR1 and CDR2 sequences are DFQATT and SNEGSKA (reference sequence). This CDR3 has 12 amino acids. CDR3 sequence reads: CSATRTGAEQYV. In nucleotides, the CDR3 is TGCAGTGCTACCCGGACAGGGGCCGAGCAGTACGTC.

This clonotype was observed a handful of times. The gene calls are TRBV24-1 and TRBJ2-1; 10 bases are a match to TRBD1. The CDR3 totals 16 residues. Germline loops: CDR1 KGHDR, CDR2 SFDVKD. V shed 9 bases and J 8 bases; nucleotides not matched to a gene: 15. Written as DNA, the CDR3 is TGTGCCACCTCCACCCCCGGGACAGGGGTCCTGCATGAGCAGTTCTTC. It specifies CATSTPGTGVLHEQFF.

There are a few counts of this clonotype. V and J are TRBV29-1 and TRBJ2-1; a weak D match, TRBD2 (5 bases). This CDR3 has 13 residues. CDR1 is SQVTM, CDR2 ANQGSEA, per germline. The DNA of the CDR3 is TGCAGTGCGAGGGATTGGGTCAGCAATGAGCAGTTCTTC. Its translation: CSARDWVSNEQFF.

The CDR3 DNA reads TGTGCCAGCAGTTCGGGGACAGGGATGAATTCACCCCTCCACTTT. Translating gives CASSSGTGMNSPLHF. The gene calls are TRBV28 and TRBJ1-6; 9 nucleotides line up with TRBD1. This CDR3 is 15 amino acids long. Germline V gene data show CDR1 as MDHEN and CDR2 as SYDVKM. The V segment lost 4 bases and the J segment 7 bases; nucleotides outside the gene matches: 5.

This clonotype was detected only a few times. The rearrangement joins TRBV5-1 to TRBJ1-1, with 7 bases lining up with TRBD1. The V gene end was trimmed by 6 bases and the J gene end by 6 bases; junction bases not matched to a gene: 14. The CDR3 contains 15 residues. From germline, CDR1 is SGHRS and CDR2 YFSETQ. CDR3 loop: CASTETGFDIAEAFF. In DNA form, the CDR3 reads TGCGCCAGCACCGAGACAGGGTTCGACATAGCTGAAGCTTTCTTT.